The 26 T cell receptor beta chains below were found in one sample sequenced in a study of T cell clonotyping in hematopoietic cell transplantation. Sample time point: recipient sample about 28 days before transplant, after cytoreduction. Method: immunoSEQ multiplex PCR; TCRdb's copy keeps in-frame clones and lacks some. This sample yields about 10,000 clones, of which over 75% are seen a single time; under 15% belongs to the top ten. Specimen: peripheral blood mononuclear cells, collected before stem cell transplant. These receptors were obtained from a woman aged 50 to 60 with chronic myeloid leukemia. Some clones in this sample may be carry-over from other donors' samples.

The V gene is TRBV19, the J gene TRBJ2-6; 8 bases are a match to TRBD1. Germline trimming cut 11 bases from V and 0 bases from J; bases unmatched to any gene: 9. CDR1 and CDR2 from the germline V gene are LNHDA and SQIVND (reference sequence). This CDR3 is built from 16 residues. The CDR3 region has the DNA TGTGCCTGCCGGCCGGGACAGGCCTCTGGGGCCAACGTCCTGACTTTC. Protein sequence: CACRPGQASGANVLTF.

Worth noting for this clone: An end of the junction differs from the germline gene, which may be a read error. This rearrangement joins TRBV2 to TRBJ2-7; unclear D gene. CDR1 SNHLY and CDR2 FYNNEI come from the germline V gene. The CDR3 has 11 amino acids. CDR3 residues: CASSEARKQHF. CDR3 DNA sequence: TGTGCCAGCAGTGAAGCCAGGAAACAGCACTTC.

This clone was counted a single time. This chain links TRBV9 with TRBJ2-3; 9 bases are a match to TRBD2. The length of the CDR3 is 15 residues. Trimming took 6 bases from V and 4 from J; bases not matched to a gene: 9. CDR1 is SGDLS and CDR2 is YYNGEE in the germline V gene. The CDR3 reads CASTLTGTSSDTQYF. The CDR3 nucleotides read TGTGCCAGCACCCTAACCGGGACTAGCTCAGATACGCAGTATTTT.

This clone is labeled as large. The rearrangement links TRBV4-3 to TRBJ2-1; possibly TRBD1 for D (5 bases). The CDR3 runs to 16 residues. Deletions cut 0 bases from V and 4 bases from J, with 13 bases between. Germline CDR1 reads LGHNA; CDR2 reads YSLEER. The CDR3 is CASSQDSTQGYNEQFF. The CDR3 DNA sequence: TGCGCCAGCAGCCAAGATAGTACGCAGGGATACAATGAGCAGTTCTTC.

The chain couples TRBV7-9 to TRBJ1-2, with 8 bases aligning to TRBD1. This CDR3 is 17 amino acids long. The junction had 13 bases not matched to a gene; V was cut back by 5 bases and J by 2 bases. Germline assignment: CDR1 SEHNR and CDR2 FQNEAQ (reference sequence). This chain's CDR3 is CASSRIRQGRANYGYTF. In DNA, the CDR3 is TGTGCCAGCAGCCGAATAAGACAGGGGAGAGCGAACTATGGCTACACCTTC.

This clone was detected only once. V gene TRBV11-2 combines with J gene TRBJ2-7; D uncertain. There are 15 residues in the CDR3. Germline lookup yields CDR1 SGHAT and CDR2 FQNNGV. With 1 base removed from V and 4 bases from J, the gap between germline ends came to 14 bases. DNA for the CDR3: TGTGCCAGCAGCTTAGTGGGTCCGAACGTTTACGAGCAGTACTTC. Encoded protein: CASSLVGPNVYEQYF.

This clone has only one observation. The chain combines TRBV29-1 with TRBJ2-3, with D possibly TRBD1 on 5 matching bases. Trimming cost V 3 bases and J 2 bases, with 9 bases left between them. The CDR3 has 13 amino acids. Germline CDR1 reads SQVTM; CDR2 reads ANQGSEA. In DNA, the CDR3 is TGCAGCGTTGACAGGGAATACACAGATACGCAGTATTTT. It specifies CSVDREYTDTQYF.

The chain has TRBV7-2 and TRBJ2-7; TRBD2 matches at 7 bases. The CDR3 covers 15 residues. Germline CDR1 and CDR2: SGHTA and FQGNSA. V shed 2 bases, J shed 6 bases, and the junction held 10 bases outside the gene matches. This CDR3 reads CASSLWGLLGSEQYF. CDR3 DNA sequence: TGTGCCAGCAGCTTATGGGGACTACTGGGCTCCGAGCAGTACTTC.

The chain employs TRBV7-2 and TRBJ2-5, with TRBD2 identical over 8 bases. The CDR3 totals 16 residues. Germline values: CDR1 SGHTA, CDR2 FQGNSA. Germline trimming cut 5 bases from V and 5 bases from J; bases unmatched to any gene: 13. CDR3: CASSVNAGTRGETQYF. The CDR3 DNA reads as TGTGCCAGCAGCGTTAACGCCGGGACTAGAGGGGAGACCCAGTACTTC.

CDR3 residues: CAISESGADAYEQYF. The DNA for the CDR3 is TGTGCCATCAGTGAGTCAGGAGCGGATGCCTACGAGCAGTACTTC. The chain joins TRBV10-3 to TRBJ2-7, with D perhaps matching TRBD2 (5 bases). The V end lost 0 bases, the J end lost 2 bases, and 11 bases lay between the germline ends. The CDR3 loop spans 15 amino acids. Germline V gene lookup returns CDR1 ENHRY and CDR2 SYGVKD.

V is TRBV9 and J is TRBJ2-7; TRBD2 aligns across 8 bases. Germline-derived CDR1 and CDR2 are SGDLS and YYNGEE. Germline trimming cut 3 bases from V and 5 bases from J; bases unmatched to any gene: 10. This CDR3 is 15 amino acids long. CDR3 region: CASSAGAGALNEQYF. The CDR3 DNA is TGTGCCAGCAGCGCCGGAGCGGGAGCTCTCAACGAGCAGTACTTC.

The gene calls are TRBV7-3 and TRBJ2-3, with D uncertain. CDR3 length: 13 residues. Germline loops: CDR1 SGHTA, CDR2 FQGTGA. V lost 1 base and J lost 5, with 7 bases in between. CDR3: CASSLSVLDTQYF. CDR3 DNA sequence: TGTGCCAGCAGCTTAAGTGTTTTAGATACGCAGTATTTT.

The V call is TRBV27, the J call TRBJ2-7; D might be TRBD1 or TRBD2, each matching 5 bases. Per the germline V gene, CDR1 is MNHEY and CDR2 is SMNVEV (reference sequence). The CDR3 spans 14 residues. Trimming removed 0 bases from V and 3 bases from J, with 9 bases in between. As DNA, the CDR3 is TGTGCCAGCAGTTTATCCGGGACCCTCTACGAGCAGTACTTC. This sequence encodes CASSLSGTLYEQYF.

This clone has more than one count but fewer than ten. This sequence joins TRBV2 and TRBJ1-5; no definite D call. The V end was cut by 4 bases, the J end by 6 bases, with 13 bases between. The V gene's germline CDR1 is SNHLY and CDR2 FYNNEI. The CDR3 is 14 amino acids. CDR3 bases: TGTGCCAGCAGTGGAGGGCAGGTGCTTCAGCCCCAGCATTTT. Amino acids: CASSGGQVLQPQHF.

This rearrangement joins TRBV15 to TRBJ2-7, with 7 bases matching TRBD1. Trimming took 3 bases from V and 0 from J; bases not matched to a gene: 8. Germline assignment: CDR1 LNHNV and CDR2 YYDKDF (reference sequence). The CDR3 sequence is 16 residues long. The CDR3 coding sequence is TGTGCCACCAGCAGTACCCGGACAGGAAGCTCCTACGAGCAGTACTTC. Encoded protein: CATSSTRTGSSYEQYF.

This chain joins TRBV19 and TRBJ2-6; 7 nucleotides match TRBD1. CDR3 size: 17 residues. V gave up 6 bases and J gave up 3 bases; unmatched junction bases: 11. The germline gives CDR1 LNHDA, CDR2 SQIVND (reference sequence). As DNA, the CDR3 is TGTGCCAGTAGGAAGGACAGGTTGGATGGTGGGGCCAACGTCCTGACTTTC. Its protein is CASRKDRLDGGANVLTF.

Concerning this clone itself: Other nucleotide sequences from this sample produce the same CDR3. The chain carries TRBV7-9 and TRBJ2-7, with D uncertain. The germline V gene encodes CDR1 SEHNR and CDR2 FQNEAQ (reference sequence). The CDR3 has 14 residues. Between the trimmed V and J ends, which lost 5 bases and 1 base, there was a span of 12 bases. The CDR3 nucleotides are TGTGCCAGCAGCCTGGGGTGGGATTCCTACGAGCAGTACTTC. Translation: CASSLGWDSYEQYF.

J is TRBJ2-2 and V is TRBV7-6, with TRBD1 matching 9 bases. With 8 bases clipped from V and 4 bases from J, the junction kept 8 bases outside the gene matches. The CDR3 covers 15 residues. Germline values: CDR1 SGHVS, CDR2 FNYEAQ. The CDR3 spells CASSTGQGITGELFF. In nucleotides, the CDR3 is TGTGCCAGCTCTACGGGACAGGGAATCACCGGGGAGCTGTTTTTT.

The chain carries TRBV29-1 and TRBJ2-1; 10 bases map to TRBD1. The germline V gene has CDR1 SQVTM and CDR2 ANQGSEA. Trimming removed 5 bases from V and 9 bases from J; junction bases left unmatched: 10. This CDR3 has 14 amino acids. CDR3 nucleotides: TGCAGCGTTTTAGGACAGGGGGTTAGCAGTGAGCAGTTCTTC. Amino acids: CSVLGQGVSSEQFF.

The chain has TRBV2 and TRBJ1-4; 9 bases map to TRBD1. V shed 3 bases and J 8 bases; nucleotides not matched to a gene: 7. The V gene's germline CDR1 is SNHLY and CDR2 FYNNEI. CDR3 length equals 15 residues. The CDR3: CASSEFRDRVEKLFF. DNA for the CDR3: TGTGCCAGCAGTGAGTTTCGGGACAGGGTAGAAAAACTGTTTTTT.

This clone was seen only once. The J gene is TRBJ1-1, the V gene TRBV5-1; D is undetermined. The CDR3 is 14 residues long. Germline CDR1 SGHRS, CDR2 YFSETQ. The ends were cut back, 1 base at V and 0 bases at J, with 7 bases in the middle. In nucleotides, the CDR3 is TGCGCCAGCAGCTTGTACATCATGAACACTGAAGCTTTCTTT. Residues: CASSLYIMNTEAFF.

The chain's CDR3 is CASSSKGLAGFHEQYF. The CDR3 nucleotides read TGTGCCAGCAGCTCGAAGGGGTTAGCGGGATTCCACGAGCAGTACTTC. The gene calls are TRBV7-9 and TRBJ2-7; 8 bases line up with TRBD2. The trim removed 4 bases at V and 5 bases at J, leaving 13 bases unmatched. From germline, CDR1 is SEHNR and CDR2 FQNEAQ (reference sequence). This CDR3 is built from 16 residues.

The J gene is TRBJ1-1, the V gene TRBV6-5; a weak D match, TRBD1 (5 bases). This CDR3 has 13 amino acids. The V gene's germline CDR1 is MNHEY and CDR2 SVGAGI. V lost 4 bases to trimming and J lost 4 bases, with 10 bases between them. CDR3 nucleotide sequence: TGTGCCAGCAGTTCCGACAGATTCACTGAAGCTTTCTTT. It translates to CASSSDRFTEAFF.

The chain links TRBV29-1 to TRBJ2-2; D may be TRBD2 (5 bases). The CDR3 is made up of 15 amino acids. The germline V gene encodes CDR1 SQVTM and CDR2 ANQGSEA. Between the trimmed V and J ends, which lost 2 bases and 6 bases, there was a span of 16 bases. CDR3 amino acids: CSVESNGLPPGELFF. Here the CDR3 DNA reads TGCAGCGTTGAAAGTAATGGACTGCCCCCCGGGGAGCTGTTTTTT.

The rearrangement joins TRBV18 to TRBJ2-5; tentatively, D is TRBD2 (6 bases). The CDR3 covers 15 residues. Germline values: CDR1 KGHSH, CDR2 LQKENI. V lost 2 bases, J lost 0 bases, and 10 bases lay in between. The CDR3 region has the DNA TGTGCCAGCTCACCAAGCGGAGGGTACCAAGAGACCCAGTACTTC. It specifies CASSPSGGYQETQYF.

The chain employs TRBV7-3 and TRBJ2-1; D is possibly TRBD2 (5 bases). The CDR3 is 13 amino acids. V was clipped by 5 bases and J by 5 bases, with 10 bases between them. Looked up from germline, CDR1 is SGHTA and CDR2 is FQGTGA. CDR3 residues: CASSLGLNNEQFF. The CDR3 DNA sequence: TGTGCCAGCAGCCTCGGACTGAACAATGAGCAGTTCTTC. Together with reference TRBV7-3 and TRBJ2-1, the CDR3 gives the full variable domain: GAGVSQTPSNKVTEKGKYVELRCDPISGHTALYWYRQSLGQGPEFLIYFQGTGAADDSGLPNDRFFAVRPEGSVSTLKIQRTERGDSAVYLCASSLGLNNEQFFGPGTRLTVL.